The 21 T cell receptor beta chains in this list originate from one sample, sequenced in a study of regulatory T cells in long-lasting Graves disease. Building the TCR beta libraries relied on iRepertoire HTBI primers, and CDR3 regions underwent Arm-PCR. TCRdb ran MiXCR on the multiplex PCR reads and lists one entry per CDR3 protein. The sample has a few hundred thousand distinct CDR3 sequences, 20% to 25% seen once. The time point is: newly diagnosed GD, antithyroid drugs for less than 3 months. Following extraction of RNA from PBMCs, that RNA was used to make the TCR library. The sequenced sample was peripheral blood mononuclear cells (PBMCs), obtained at new diagnosis, from a patient treated with antithyroid drugs. These TCRs come from a female donor with Graves disease.

This clonotype came up many times. The gene calls are TRBV11-3 and TRBJ1-1, with D perhaps matching TRBD1 (6 bases). The CDR3 length is 14 residues. CDR1 is SGHNT and CDR2 is YENEEA in the germline V gene. V was shortened by 6 bases and J by 2 bases, with 13 bases between the two germline ends. The CDR3 DNA reads as TGTGCCAGCAGAACCATGGGGGCAAACACTGAAGCTTTCTTT. Residues: CASRTMGANTEAFF.

DNA for the CDR3: TGTGCCAGCAGGCAGGCGCTTAATCAGCCCCAGCATTTT. This gives the protein CASRQALNQPQHF. J is TRBJ1-5 and V is TRBV2; D not resolved. From germline, CDR1 is SNHLY and CDR2 FYNNEI. The CDR3 is made up of 13 amino acids. V dropped 6 bases and J dropped 4 bases, with 10 bases sitting between them.

This clonotype has a count of ten or more. V usage is TRBV11-2 and J usage is TRBJ1-2; D is unclear. The CDR3 has 15 amino acids. V was cut by 2 bases and J by 4 bases, with 14 bases left in between. Germline V lookup: CDR1 SGHAT, CDR2 FQNNGV. The CDR3 region has the DNA TGTGCCAGCAGCTTATCAAGCGCAGGAGCCTATGGCTACACCTTC. Protein product: CASSLSSAGAYGYTF.

This clonotype was seen ten or more times. The V and J genes are TRBV7-2 and TRBJ1-1, with unresolved D. The length of the CDR3 is 15 residues. With 1 base removed from V and 6 bases from J, the gap between germline ends came to 15 bases. Germline V CDR1 and CDR2: SGHTA, FQGNSA. CDR3 DNA sequence: TGTGCCAGCAGCTTAGTAAATCCCCCTGTGGCTGAAGCTTTCTTT. This encodes CASSLVNPPVAEAFF. Full variable domain (remainder filled in from reference TRBV7-2 and TRBJ1-1): GAGVSQSPSNKVTEKGKDVELRCDPISGHTALYWYRQSLGQGLEFLIYFQGNSAPDKSGLPSDRFSAERTGGSVSTLTIQRTQQEDSAVYLCASSLVNPPVAEAFFGQGTRLTVV.

Concerning this clonotype: The CDR3 does not close with the conserved phenylalanine or tryptophan, likely indicating a read error. The chain uses TRBV6-1 and TRBJ2-5; D remains unclear. Germline V gene sequence: CDR1 MNHNS, CDR2 SASEGT. V lost 4 bases, J lost 1 base, and 1 base lay in between. The CDR3 runs to 11 residues. The chain's CDR3 is CASSAQETQYL. For the CDR3, the DNA is TGTGCCAGCAGTGCCCAAGAGACCCAGTACCTC.

With respect to this clonotype: The likely explanation is a read error, given a far larger clone one base away. The V call is TRBV7-9, the J call TRBJ2-1; 7 bases are a match to TRBD1. The CDR3 runs 15 residues. Germline CDR1 SEHNR, CDR2 FQNEAQ (reference sequence). CDR3 amino acids: CVSSASRDSYNEQFF. CDR3 nucleotides: TGTGTCAGCAGCGCAAGCCGGGACAGCTACAATGAGCAGTTCTTC. Filled out from reference TRBV7-9 and TRBJ2-1, the complete variable domain reads DTGVSQNPRHKITKRGQNVTFRCDPISEHNRLYWYRQTLGQGPEFLTYFQNEAQLEKSRLLSDRFSAERPKGSFSTLEIQRTEQGDSAMYLCVSSASRDSYNEQFFGPGTRLTVL.

This clonotype showed up many times. Germline and junction disagree at one end, which may indicate a read error. The rearrangement links TRBV5-1 to TRBJ1-1; perhaps TRBD1 as D (6 bases). This CDR3 has 16 amino acids. The germline V gene encodes CDR1 SGHRS and CDR2 YFSETQ. In DNA, the CDR3 is TGTGCCAGCAGCTCAGAACGGACAGAACTGAACACTGAAGCTTTCTTT. Its translation: CASSSERTELNTEAFF.

This clonotype came up many times. The J gene is TRBJ2-1, the V gene TRBV10-1; 11 bases match TRBD2. The CDR3 extends over 14 amino acids. Germline lookup yields CDR1 WNHNN and CDR2 SYGVQD (reference sequence). V lost 4 bases, J lost 6 bases, and 2 bases stayed unmatched. CDR3 coding DNA: TGCGCCAGCAGTGTAGCGGGAGGGGGCAATGAGCAGTTCTTC. This sequence encodes CASSVAGGGNEQFF.

CDR3 protein: CASSFPGQGTGEAFF. In nucleotides, the CDR3 is TGTGCCAGTAGTTTTCCGGGACAGGGGACGGGGGAAGCTTTCTTT. The chain employs TRBV19 and TRBJ1-1; 10 bases fit TRBD1. The CDR3 sequence is 15 residues long. The germline V gene encodes CDR1 LNHDA and CDR2 SQIVND (reference sequence). J was trimmed by 8 bases and V by 5 bases; bases with no gene match: 11.

This clonotype was seen ten or more times. The chain joins TRBV6-5 to TRBJ1-2; D ambiguous. The CDR3 extends over 13 amino acids. V shed 0 bases and J shed 2 bases, with 4 bases lying between them. Germline V gene lookup returns CDR1 MNHEY and CDR2 SVGAGI. CDR3 bases: TGTGCCAGCAGTTACTCAGGGAACTATGGCTACACCTTC. Protein: CASSYSGNYGYTF.

This clonotype was observed a handful of times. This rearrangement joins TRBV10-3 to TRBJ2-7; D is possibly TRBD2 (5 bases). The V and J ends lost 5 bases and 3 bases respectively, with 11 bases between them. Germline CDR1 is ENHRY and CDR2 is SYGVKD. The CDR3 is 13 residues long. Written as DNA, the CDR3 is TGTGCCATCAGTTTGGACTGGAACTACGAGCAGTACTTC. It translates to CAISLDWNYEQYF.

The chain joins TRBV6-1 to TRBJ2-7; tentatively, D is TRBD1 (5 bases). The CDR3 is 14 residues long. Germline CDR1 MNHNS, CDR2 SASEGT. V shed 8 bases and J shed 0 bases, with 14 bases lying between them. The CDR3 loop reads CASLPRASSYEQYF. DNA for the CDR3: TGTGCCAGCCTCCCCAGGGCCAGCTCCTACGAGCAGTACTTC.

The gene calls are TRBV30 and TRBJ1-6; 9 bases match TRBD1. The germline V gene encodes CDR1 GTSNPN and CDR2 SVGIG (reference sequence). The CDR3 is 15 residues long. The V and J ends lost 5 bases and 6 bases, in that order; junction bases with no gene match: 8. The CDR3 sequence is CAWSSGTGFNSPLHF. The CDR3 coding sequence is TGTGCCTGGTCTTCCGGGACAGGGTTTAATTCACCCCTCCACTTT.

This clonotype was picked up many times. The V gene is TRBV7-8, the J gene TRBJ2-5; 9 positions match TRBD2. Germline V gene data show CDR1 as SGHVS and CDR2 as FQNEAQ. This CDR3 contains 16 residues. V trimming: 1 base; J trimming: 1 base; junction bases outside the gene matches: 4. In DNA form, the CDR3 reads TGTGCCAGCAGCTTAGGACTAGCGGATATCCAAGAGACCCAGTACTTC. This codes for CASSLGLADIQETQYF.

This clonotype was seen ten or more times. This chain uses TRBV6-5 with TRBJ1-5; maybe TRBD1 (5 bases). V was pared by 0 bases and J by 4 bases, with 10 bases between. Germline CDR1 is MNHEY and CDR2 is SVGAGI. CDR3 length: 15 residues. The CDR3 sequence: CASSYSRAGNQPQHF. As DNA, the CDR3 is TGTGCCAGCAGTTACTCAAGGGCAGGGAATCAGCCCCAGCATTTT.

This sequence joins TRBV7-2 and TRBJ2-6; D not resolved. The germline V gene has CDR1 SGHTA and CDR2 FQGNSA. The CDR3 is made up of 14 amino acids. Trimming removed 5 bases at V and 4 bases at J, with 9 bases between. This CDR3 reads CASSGETGANVLTF. CDR3 nucleotides: TGTGCCAGCAGCGGAGAGACGGGGGCCAACGTCCTGACTTTC.

This clonotype has ten or more counts. The chain links TRBV11-2 to TRBJ2-7, with unresolved D. CDR3 size: 13 residues. Trimming took 3 bases from V and 3 from J, leaving 9 bases between them. Germline V gene data show CDR1 as SGHAT and CDR2 as FQNNGV. CDR3 sequence: CASSLGMVYEQYF. As DNA, the CDR3 is TGTGCCAGCAGCTTGGGCATGGTCTACGAGCAGTACTTC. The full variable domain, its missing parts supplied by reference TRBV11-2 and TRBJ2-7, is EAGVAQSPRYKIIEKRQSVAFWCNPISGHATLYWYQQILGQGPKLLIQFQNNGVVDDSQLPKDRFSAERLKGVDSTLKIQPAKLEDSAVYLCASSLGMVYEQYFGPGTRLTVT.

This clonotype came up a few times. A much larger clone sits a single nucleotide away, making a read error possible. As DNA, the CDR3 is TGTGCCAGCAGCTCGGGACCAGCGTACACAGATACGCAGTATTTT. It translates to CASSSGPAYTDTQYF. The chain couples TRBV6-2 or TRBV6-3 to TRBJ2-3; perhaps D is TRBD1 or TRBD2 (5 bases each). Trimming removed 6 bases at V and 2 bases at J, with 15 bases between. CDR1 MNHEY and CDR2 SVGEGT come from the germline V gene. The CDR3 has 15 residues.

This clonotype appeared many times. The CDR3 DNA reads as TGTGCCAGCAGTTTGGGGGCCAGATTGAGCAATCAGCCCCAGCATTTT. Its protein is CASSLGARLSNQPQHF. The chain links TRBV6-5 to TRBJ1-5, with D possibly matching TRBD1 (6 bases). CDR1 MNHEY and CDR2 SVGAGI come from the germline V gene. This CDR3 region has 16 residues. V was shortened by 4 bases and J by 1 base, with 14 bases between the two germline ends.

This clonotype was seen repeatedly, ten times or more. J is TRBJ1-2 and V is TRBV20-1; TRBD1 aligns across 11 bases. With 3 bases clipped from V and 6 bases from J, the junction kept 6 bases outside the gene matches. The CDR3 is made up of 14 amino acids. Germline V gives CDR1 DFQATT, CDR2 SNEGSKA (reference sequence). The CDR3 nucleotides are TGCAGTGCTAGGAGGACAGGGGGCCCCCATGGCTACACCTTC. It is translated as CSARRTGGPHGYTF.

Concerning this clonotype: This could be a read error, since a much larger clone is one nucleotide away. The chain is built from TRBV6-1 and TRBJ1-1; 9 nucleotides align to TRBD1. After removal of 8 bases from V and 5 bases from J, the junction contained 9 bases not matched to a gene. The CDR3 has 14 residues. The germline gives CDR1 MNHNS, CDR2 SASEGT. CDR3 in amino acids: CASVTTGGVTEAFF. The CDR3 DNA is TGTGCCAGCGTAACAACAGGGGGCGTAACTGAAGCTTTCTTT.